A selection of T cell receptor beta chains follows, all from one sample in a study of CD8+ T cells in alopecia areata. Clones were read by immunoSEQ multiplex PCR, and TCRdb kept only the in-frame ones, dropping some. The sample has 110,000 or so clones, 58% seen once. Sample: CD8+ T cells sorted from blood, taken at week 4, from a patient treated with tofacitinib. These receptors all come from a human donor with alopecia areata. CDR3s include the opening cysteine and the closing phenylalanine or tryptophan.

j_call v_call cdr3_aa
TRBJ2-7 TRBV30 CAWSSGYEQYF
TRBJ1-5 TRBV5-6 CASSVLSQNQPQHF
TRBJ2-5 TRBV29-1 CSVETPGQGSQETQYF
TRBJ1-2 TRBV15 CATSSGTNYGYTF
TRBJ2-1 TRBV7-9 CASSLVAGHNEQFF
TRBJ2-5 TRBV28 CASSPPVDQETQYF
TRBJ2-7 TRBV10-3 CAIGTGSPEQYF
TRBJ2-5 TRBV25-1 CASRTSGQETQYF
TRBJ2-5 TRBV28 CASSSHPLAEETQYF
TRBJ2-7 TRBV9 CASSVAGSVSYEQYF
TRBJ1-6 TRBV27 CASSGAPLTAPYSPLHF
TRBJ1-2 TRBV29-1 CSVGYWRVDYGYTF
TRBJ2-3 TRBV30 CAWSDGADTQYF
TRBJ2-1 TRBV30 CAWSEGQGSYNEQFF
TRBJ2-4 TRBV30 CAWTIHGGARNIQYF
TRBJ1-1 TRBV19 CASSMGNTEAFF
TRBJ1-1 TRBV28 CASRLTVNTEAFF
TRBJ2-4 TRBV29-1 CSVEDLGGSRNIQYF
TRBJ2-5 TRBV29-1 CSVDRGGQETQYF
TRBJ1-1 TRBV7-9 CASSRGTKLNTEAFF
TRBJ2-7 TRBV15 CATSRDQGQGDSYEQYF
TRBJ1-5 TRBV30 CAWTGGAGNQPQHF
TRBJ2-3 TRBV29-1 CSVEDGVRDTQYF
TRBJ2-1 TRBV7-3 CASSLDPPLAPQGNEQFF
TRBJ2-7 TRBV5-6 CASSFRDRGLEQYF
TRBJ1-2 TRBV7-9 CASSLIPTQSLDYGYTF
TRBJ2-7 TRBV29-1 CSVNGQGYEQYF
TRBJ2-1 TRBV29-1 CSVSESSYNEQFF
TRBJ2-3 TRBV15 CATSRYTRLADITDTQYF
TRBJ1-2 TRBV29-1 CSVGPLGNYGYTF
TRBJ2-5 TRBV29-1 CSVAPQDWLETQYF
TRBJ1-1 TRBV29-1 CSVEAGISYEAFF
TRBJ1-1 TRBV28 CASSLRPDGAEAFF
TRBJ1-4 TRBV29-1 CSVVISGQGGQKLFF
TRBJ1-2 TRBV4-1 CASSRLKGQGSGGYTF
TRBJ2-1 TRBV30 CAWAGAGGPTFNEQFF
TRBJ1-1 TRBV15 CATSRLGGTEAFF
TRBJ2-5 TRBV9 CASSPYQETQYF
TRBJ2-7 TRBV5-1 CASGTAGGNYEQYF
TRBJ1-1 TRBV7-2 CASSPATGYTEAFF
TRBJ2-7 TRBV20-1 CSEKSLYEQYF
TRBJ2-1 TRBV7-7 CASGGLASPNEQFF
TRBJ2-1 TRBV29-1 CSVSGGASYNEQFF
TRBJ2-6 TRBV15 CATSRDGAGANVLTF
TRBJ2-2 TRBV30 CAWSVYGGNTGELFF
TRBJ1-1 TRBV29-1 CSAFSPDRLMNTEAFF
TRBJ2-1 TRBV5-1 CASSLTPGDSRLF
TRBJ2-3 TRBV30 CAHAAALSASDTQYF
TRBJ2-6 TRBV28 CARHNPALAGKMRSGANVLTF
TRBJ2-2 TRBV5-4 CASSYPKGASTGELFF
TRBJ2-5 TRBV7-9 CASSRSGGAFQETQYF
TRBJ1-1 TRBV29-1 CSGEGNTEAFF
TRBJ2-5 TRBV29-1 CSVVLAGGLETQYF
TRBJ2-7 TRBV29-1 CSVEGVAQGGSYEQYF
TRBJ2-5 TRBV7-2 CASSFTTGNRETQYF
TRBJ1-2 TRBV15 CATRFLDRGRWDGYTF
TRBJ2-7 TRBV5-1 CASSLAGTFFSYEQYF
TRBJ2-1 TRBV11-2 CASSLEVRVYGNEQFF
TRBJ2-3 TRBV13 CASSHDRDTDTQYF